A selection of T cell receptor beta chains follows, all from one sample in a study of blood T cell repertoires in COVID-19. Repertoires were generated with immunoSEQ multiplex PCR, while TCRdb's copy carries only in-frame clones and drops some. Among fewer than 200,000 clones listed, roughly four fifths were seen once. The specimen sequenced was PBMCs or T cells enriched from blood (not recorded which). The source is a man aged 45-60 years who had recovered from COVID-19. The CDR3 runs from the conserved cysteine through the conserved F or W. A D gene is named only where the DNA matches it firmly. Expanded clones get a size class; other rows say once, few or many, or leave the size out.

TGTGCCAGCAGCTTAGGTGGCACCTTACAGCCCCAGCATTTT CASSLGGTLQPQHF TRBV7-9 NA TRBJ1-5 NA
TGTGCCAGCACCCCCAGGAGGGTCGGGCAGCCCCAGCATTTT CASTPRRVGQPQHF TRBV6-2/TRBV6-3 few TRBJ1-5 NA
TGTGCCAGCAGCTTGGGACCCGGGACAGTGAACACTGAAGCTTTCTTT CASSLGPGTVNTEAFF TRBV5-4 NA TRBJ1-1 TRBD1
TGTGCCAGTAGTAACCCTCGGTCAGGGCAGAACACTGAAGCTTTCTTT CASSNPRSGQNTEAFF TRBV19 NA TRBJ1-1 NA
TGTGCCAGCAGCTTCCGACAGAACCAAGAGACCCAGTACTTC CASSFRQNQETQYF TRBV7-9 once TRBJ2-5 NA
TGTGCCAGCAGCAAGGGGACTAGTCCGGGCCAAGAGACCCAGTACTTC CASSKGTSPGQETQYF TRBV5-8 NA TRBJ2-5 TRBD2
TGTGCCAGTAATGAGGGCACAGATACGCAGTATTTT CASNEGTDTQYF TRBV19 few TRBJ2-3 NA
TGTGCCAGCAGCTCGGGTGGCAGCTACGAGCAGTACTTC CASSSGGSYEQYF TRBV5-5 NA TRBJ2-7 NA
TGCAGCGTTGAAGTCCGGGGGAATGAGCAGTTCTTC CSVEVRGNEQFF TRBV29-1 NA TRBJ2-1 NA
TGTGCCAGCAGCTCCCTCGACAGGGTATCCTACGAGCAGTACTTC CASSSLDRVSYEQYF TRBV28 once TRBJ2-7 TRBD1
TGTGCCACCAGCAGAGAGCGCGGGATTAACACTGAAGCTTTCTTT CATSRERGINTEAFF TRBV15 few TRBJ1-1 NA
TGTGCCAGCAGCACCGGGACTAGCGGGGGGGTCTCCTACGAGCAGTACTTC CASSTGTSGGVSYEQYF TRBV7-2 once TRBJ2-7 TRBD2
TGTGCCAGCAGCTTACCGCGGGAGAGCAATGAGCAGTTCTTC CASSLPRESNEQFF TRBV7-9 NA TRBJ2-1 TRBD2
TGTGCCAGCTCTGAGACTAGCGGGGGAACGGTTCAGTTCTTC CASSETSGGTVQFF TRBV7-2 NA TRBJ2-1 TRBD2
TGTGCCAGCAGCTTATGGCAGGGGGGTGGAAATCAGCCCCAGCATTTT CASSLWQGGGNQPQHF TRBV7-9 NA TRBJ1-5 TRBD1
TGCGCCAGCAGCCAAGTTTCGGCAGGGATCACAGATACGCAGTATTTT CASSQVSAGITDTQYF TRBV4-1 NA TRBJ2-3 NA
TGCAGTGCTAGTGGAGGGGGCAACGATCAGCCCCAGCATTTT CSASGGGNDQPQHF TRBV20-1 NA TRBJ1-5 TRBD1
TGTGCCAGCAGCTTAGGAGTCACTTCAGATACGCAGTATTTT CASSLGVTSDTQYF TRBV7-6 NA TRBJ2-3 NA
TGTGCCAGCAGCCCCCAGGCTACGAACACTGAAGCTTTCTTT CASSPQATNTEAFF TRBV11-1 NA TRBJ1-1 NA
TGTGCCAGCAGCCGAACCCTCCGGGACAGGGTAAGCCGAGCGGACTATGGCTACACCTTC CASSRTLRDRVSRADYGYTF TRBV3-1/TRBV3-2 NA TRBJ1-2 TRBD1
TGTGCCAGTAGTATTGGGACTAGCGGGGGCAGCACAGATACGCAGTATTTT CASSIGTSGGSTDTQYF TRBV19 NA TRBJ2-3 TRBD2
TGTGCCAGCAGCTTAAGCGCGCTCGGTCAGCCCCAGCATTTT CASSLSALGQPQHF TRBV11-2 NA TRBJ1-5 NA
TGCGCCAGCAGCTTGGTCCCGGGAGCGAACACTGAAGCTTTCTTT CASSLVPGANTEAFF TRBV5-1 NA TRBJ1-1 NA
TGTGCCACCAGTAACTTCGGGGAGCAGTTCTTC CATSNFGEQFF TRBV24-1 NA TRBJ2-1 NA
TGTGCCAGCAGGGACCGGGACTACAATGAGCAGTTCTTC CASRDRDYNEQFF TRBV7-2 few TRBJ2-1 NA